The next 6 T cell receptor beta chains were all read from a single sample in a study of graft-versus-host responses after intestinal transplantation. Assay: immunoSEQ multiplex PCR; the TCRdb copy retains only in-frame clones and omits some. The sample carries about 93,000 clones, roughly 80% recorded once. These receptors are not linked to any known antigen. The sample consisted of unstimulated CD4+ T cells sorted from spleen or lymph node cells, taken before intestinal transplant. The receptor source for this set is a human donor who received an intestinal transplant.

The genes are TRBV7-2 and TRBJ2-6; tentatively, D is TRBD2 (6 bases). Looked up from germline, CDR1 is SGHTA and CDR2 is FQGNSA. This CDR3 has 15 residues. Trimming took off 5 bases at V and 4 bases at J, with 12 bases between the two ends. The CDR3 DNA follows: TGTGCCAGCAGCCCGGCGGGGCCGGGGGCCAACGTCCTGACTTTC. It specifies CASSPAGPGANVLTF.

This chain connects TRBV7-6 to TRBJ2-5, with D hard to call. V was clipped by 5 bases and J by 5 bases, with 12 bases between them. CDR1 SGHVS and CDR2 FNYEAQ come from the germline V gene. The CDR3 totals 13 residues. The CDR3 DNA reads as TGTGCCAGCAGCGACCCAGGCACGGAGACCCAGTACTTC. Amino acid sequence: CASSDPGTETQYF.

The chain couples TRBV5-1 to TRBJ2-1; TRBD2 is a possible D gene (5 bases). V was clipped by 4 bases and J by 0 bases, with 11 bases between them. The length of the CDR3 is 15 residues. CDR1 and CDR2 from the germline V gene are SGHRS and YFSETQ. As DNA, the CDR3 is TGCGCCAGCAGCCCGTTGGGGAGCTCCTACAATGAGCAGTTCTTC. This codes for CASSPLGSSYNEQFF. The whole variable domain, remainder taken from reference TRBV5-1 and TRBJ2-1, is KAGVTQTPRYLIKTRGQQVTLSCSPISGHRSVSWYQQTPGQGLQFLFEYFSETQRNKGNFPGRFSGRQFSNSRSEMNVSTLELGDSALYLCASSPLGSSYNEQFFGPGTRLTVL.

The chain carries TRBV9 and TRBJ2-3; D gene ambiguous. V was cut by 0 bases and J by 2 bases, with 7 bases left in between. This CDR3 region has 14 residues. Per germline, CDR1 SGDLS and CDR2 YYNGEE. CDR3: CASSVARVTDTQYF. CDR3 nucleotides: TGTGCCAGCAGCGTAGCGAGAGTCACAGATACGCAGTATTTT.

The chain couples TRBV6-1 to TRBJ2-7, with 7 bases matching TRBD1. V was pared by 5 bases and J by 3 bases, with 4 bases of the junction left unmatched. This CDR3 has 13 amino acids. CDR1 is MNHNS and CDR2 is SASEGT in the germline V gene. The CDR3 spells CASSTGVYYEQYF. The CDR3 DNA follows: TGTGCCAGCAGTACAGGGGTTTACTACGAGCAGTACTTC.

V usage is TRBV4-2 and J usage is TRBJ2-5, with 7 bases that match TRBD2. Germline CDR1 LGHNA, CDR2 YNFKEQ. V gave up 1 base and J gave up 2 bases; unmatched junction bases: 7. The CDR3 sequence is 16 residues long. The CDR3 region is CASSQGREVGQETQYF. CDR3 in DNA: TGTGCCAGCAGCCAAGGCCGGGAGGTAGGGCAAGAGACCCAGTACTTC.